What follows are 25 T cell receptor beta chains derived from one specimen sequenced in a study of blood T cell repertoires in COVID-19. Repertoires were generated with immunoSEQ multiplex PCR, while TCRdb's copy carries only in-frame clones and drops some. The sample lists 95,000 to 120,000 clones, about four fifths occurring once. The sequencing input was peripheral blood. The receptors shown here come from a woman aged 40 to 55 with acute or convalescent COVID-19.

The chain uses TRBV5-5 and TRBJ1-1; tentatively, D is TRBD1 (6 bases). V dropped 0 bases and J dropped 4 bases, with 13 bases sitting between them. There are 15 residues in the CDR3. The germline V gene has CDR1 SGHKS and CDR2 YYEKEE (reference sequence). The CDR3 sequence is CASSLEAGASTEAFF. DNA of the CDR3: TGTGCCAGCAGCTTGGAGGCAGGGGCATCCACTGAAGCTTTCTTT.

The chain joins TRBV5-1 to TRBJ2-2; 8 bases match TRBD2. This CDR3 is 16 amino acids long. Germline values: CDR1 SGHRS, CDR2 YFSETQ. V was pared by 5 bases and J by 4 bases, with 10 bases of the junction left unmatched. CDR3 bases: TGCGCCAGCAGAGAATCGAGCGGGGGTGGCACCGGGGAGCTGTTTTTT. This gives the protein CASRESSGGGTGELFF.

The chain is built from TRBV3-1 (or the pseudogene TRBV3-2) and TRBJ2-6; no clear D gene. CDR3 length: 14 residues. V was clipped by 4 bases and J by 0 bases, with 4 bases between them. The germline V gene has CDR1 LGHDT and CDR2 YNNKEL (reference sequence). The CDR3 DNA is TGTGCCAGCAGCCGGCTCTCTGGGGCCAACGTCCTGACTTTC. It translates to CASSRLSGANVLTF.

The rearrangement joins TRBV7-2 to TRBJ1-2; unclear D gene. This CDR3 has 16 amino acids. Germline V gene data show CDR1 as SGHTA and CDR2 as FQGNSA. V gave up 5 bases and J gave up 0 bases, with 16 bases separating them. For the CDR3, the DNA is TGTGCCAGCAGCAGTAGTAGATTAGATTCTAACTATGGCTACACCTTC. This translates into CASSSSRLDSNYGYTF.

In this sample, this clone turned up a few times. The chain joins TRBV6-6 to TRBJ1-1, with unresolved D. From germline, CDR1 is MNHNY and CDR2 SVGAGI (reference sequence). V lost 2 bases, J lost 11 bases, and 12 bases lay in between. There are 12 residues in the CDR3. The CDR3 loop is CASSYRTAGAFF. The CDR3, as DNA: TGTGCCAGCAGTTACCGGACCGCGGGGGCTTTCTTT.

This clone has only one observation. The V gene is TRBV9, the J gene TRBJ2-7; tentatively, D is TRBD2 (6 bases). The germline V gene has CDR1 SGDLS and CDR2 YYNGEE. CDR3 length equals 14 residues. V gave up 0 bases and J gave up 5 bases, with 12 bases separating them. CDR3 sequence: CASSVGFGGDEQYF. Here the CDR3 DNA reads TGTGCCAGCAGCGTAGGTTTTGGAGGGGACGAGCAGTACTTC.

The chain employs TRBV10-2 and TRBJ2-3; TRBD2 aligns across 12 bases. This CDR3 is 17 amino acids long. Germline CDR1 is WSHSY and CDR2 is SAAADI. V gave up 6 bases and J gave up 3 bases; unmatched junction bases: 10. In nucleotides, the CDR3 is TGCGCCAGCAGCCTGGGGAGAGGACTAGCGGGGACAGATACGCAGTATTTT. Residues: CASSLGRGLAGTDTQYF.

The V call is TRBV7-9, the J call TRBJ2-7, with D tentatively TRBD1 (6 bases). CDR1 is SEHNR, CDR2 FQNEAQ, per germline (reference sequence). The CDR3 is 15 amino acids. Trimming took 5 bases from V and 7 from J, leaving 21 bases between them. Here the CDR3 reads CASSPPGQPNREQYF. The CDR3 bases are TGTGCCAGCAGCCCCCCGGGACAACCTAATAGGGAGCAGTACTTC.

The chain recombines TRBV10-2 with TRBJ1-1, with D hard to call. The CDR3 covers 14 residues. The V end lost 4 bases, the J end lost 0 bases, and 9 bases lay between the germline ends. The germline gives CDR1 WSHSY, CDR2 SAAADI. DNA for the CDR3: TGCGCCAGCAGTGTGGAGGCAATGAACACTGAAGCTTTCTTT. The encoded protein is CASSVEAMNTEAFF.

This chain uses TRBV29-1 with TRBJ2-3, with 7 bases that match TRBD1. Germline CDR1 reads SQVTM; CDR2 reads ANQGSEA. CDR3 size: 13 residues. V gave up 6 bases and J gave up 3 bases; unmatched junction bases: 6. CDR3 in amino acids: CSVRQGWTDTQYF. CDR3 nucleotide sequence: TGCAGCGTCCGACAGGGATGGACAGATACGCAGTATTTT.

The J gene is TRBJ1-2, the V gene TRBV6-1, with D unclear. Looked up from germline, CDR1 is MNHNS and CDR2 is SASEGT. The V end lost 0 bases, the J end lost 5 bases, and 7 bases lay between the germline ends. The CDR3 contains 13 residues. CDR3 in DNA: TGTGCCAGCAGTGAAGCGCGGAATTATGGCTACACCTTC. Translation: CASSEARNYGYTF.

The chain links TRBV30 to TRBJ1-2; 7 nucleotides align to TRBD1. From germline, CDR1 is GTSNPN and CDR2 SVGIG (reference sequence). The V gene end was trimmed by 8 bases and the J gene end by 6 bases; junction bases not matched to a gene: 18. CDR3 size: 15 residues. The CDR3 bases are TGTGCCGGACGAACCGACACAGGGGCCCTCCATGGCTACACCTTC. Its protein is CAGRTDTGALHGYTF. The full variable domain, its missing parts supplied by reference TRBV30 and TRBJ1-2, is SQTIHQWPATLVQPVGSPLSLECTVEGTSNPNLYWYRQAAGRGLQLLFYSVGIGQISSEVPQNLSASRPQDRQFILSSKKLLLSDSGFYLCAGRTDTGALHGYTFGSGTRLTVV.

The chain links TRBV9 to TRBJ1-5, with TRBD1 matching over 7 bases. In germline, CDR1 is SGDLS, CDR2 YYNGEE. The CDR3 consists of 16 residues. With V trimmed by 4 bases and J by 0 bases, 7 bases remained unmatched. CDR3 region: CASSQGGARSNQPQHF. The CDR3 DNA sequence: TGTGCCAGCAGCCAGGGGGGCGCCCGTAGCAATCAGCCCCAGCATTTT.

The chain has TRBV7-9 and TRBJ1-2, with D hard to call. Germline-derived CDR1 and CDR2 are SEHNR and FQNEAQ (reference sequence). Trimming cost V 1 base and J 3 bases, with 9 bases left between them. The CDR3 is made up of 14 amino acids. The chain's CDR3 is CASSLGTDYYGYTF. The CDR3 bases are TGTGCCAGCAGCTTAGGGACTGACTACTATGGCTACACCTTC.

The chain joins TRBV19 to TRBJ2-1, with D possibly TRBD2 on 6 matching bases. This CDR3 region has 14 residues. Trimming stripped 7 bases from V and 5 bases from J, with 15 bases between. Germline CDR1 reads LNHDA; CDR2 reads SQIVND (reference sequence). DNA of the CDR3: TGTGCCAGTACTTCATCCCTAGCGCACAATGAGCAGTTCTTC. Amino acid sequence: CASTSSLAHNEQFF.

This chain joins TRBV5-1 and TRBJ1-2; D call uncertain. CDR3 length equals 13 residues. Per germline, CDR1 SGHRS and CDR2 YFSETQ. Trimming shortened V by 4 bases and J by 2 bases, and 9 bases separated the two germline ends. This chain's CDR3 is CASSPGSNYGYTF. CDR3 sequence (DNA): TGCGCCAGCAGCCCAGGTTCCAACTATGGCTACACCTTC.

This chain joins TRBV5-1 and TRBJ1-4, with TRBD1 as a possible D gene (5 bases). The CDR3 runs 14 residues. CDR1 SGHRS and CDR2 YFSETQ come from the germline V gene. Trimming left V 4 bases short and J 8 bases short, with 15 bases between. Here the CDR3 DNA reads TGCGCCAGCAGCCCCTTGGGACTAGGGGAAAAACTGTTTTTT. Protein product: CASSPLGLGEKLFF.

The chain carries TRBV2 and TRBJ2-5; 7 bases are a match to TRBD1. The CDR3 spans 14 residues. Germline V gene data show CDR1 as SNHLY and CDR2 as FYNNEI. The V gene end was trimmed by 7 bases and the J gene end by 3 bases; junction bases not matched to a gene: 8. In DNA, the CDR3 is TGTGCCAGCAAGGCTAGGGGGCCGGAAGAGACCCAGTACTTC. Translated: CASKARGPEETQYF.

The CDR3 is CASSLGGYEAFF. The CDR3 DNA sequence: TGCGCCAGCAGCTTGGGAGGGTATGAAGCTTTCTTT. V gene TRBV5-1 combines with J gene TRBJ1-1, with D unclear. The CDR3 contains 12 residues. Trimming left V 0 bases short and J 7 bases short, with 7 bases between. Germline V CDR1 and CDR2: SGHRS, YFSETQ.

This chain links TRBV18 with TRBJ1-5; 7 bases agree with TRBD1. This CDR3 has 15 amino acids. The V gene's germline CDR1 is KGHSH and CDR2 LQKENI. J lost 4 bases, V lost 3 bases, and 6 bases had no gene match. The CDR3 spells CASSPGTAINQPQHF. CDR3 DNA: TGTGCCAGCTCACCGGGGACAGCAATAAATCAGCCCCAGCATTTT.

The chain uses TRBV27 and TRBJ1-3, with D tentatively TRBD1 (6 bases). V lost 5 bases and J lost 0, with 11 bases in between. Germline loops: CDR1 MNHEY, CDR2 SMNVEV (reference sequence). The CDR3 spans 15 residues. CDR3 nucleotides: TGTGCCAGCAGTCTACAGGGATACTCTGGAAACACCATATATTTT. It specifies CASSLQGYSGNTIYF.

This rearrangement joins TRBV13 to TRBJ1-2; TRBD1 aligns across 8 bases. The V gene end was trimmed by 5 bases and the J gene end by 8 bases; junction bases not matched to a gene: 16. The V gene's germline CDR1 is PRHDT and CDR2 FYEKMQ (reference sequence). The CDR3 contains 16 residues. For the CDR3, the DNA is TGTGCCAGCAGCCAGAAGGACAGGGAGGACGTAAGAGGCTACACCTTC. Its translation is CASSQKDREDVRGYTF.

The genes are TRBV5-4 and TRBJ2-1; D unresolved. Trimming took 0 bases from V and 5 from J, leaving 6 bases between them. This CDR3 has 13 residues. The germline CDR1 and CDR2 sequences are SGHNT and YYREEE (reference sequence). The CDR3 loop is CASSLAQNNEQFF. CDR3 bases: TGTGCCAGCAGCTTGGCCCAAAACAATGAGCAGTTCTTC.

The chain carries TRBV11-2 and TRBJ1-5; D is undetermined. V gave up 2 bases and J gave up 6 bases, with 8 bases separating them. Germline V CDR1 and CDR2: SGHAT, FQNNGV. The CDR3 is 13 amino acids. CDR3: CASSLTDLQPQHF. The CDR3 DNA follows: TGTGCCAGCAGCTTAACTGATCTTCAGCCCCAGCATTTT.

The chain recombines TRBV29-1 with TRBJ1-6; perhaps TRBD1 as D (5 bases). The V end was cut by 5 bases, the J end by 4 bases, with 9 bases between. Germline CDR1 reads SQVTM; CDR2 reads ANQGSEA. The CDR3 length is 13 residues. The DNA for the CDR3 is TGCAGCGTTCGGTCAGGGTATAATTCACCCCTCCACTTT. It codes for CSVRSGYNSPLHF.